This entry lists 14 T cell receptor beta chains sequenced from one sample in a study of blood T cell repertoires in COVID-19. Sequencing was performed with immunoSEQ multiplex PCR; in TCRdb, only in-frame clones are kept and a portion is missing. Of 15,000 to 20,000 clones listed, 87% were seen once; the top ten hold roughly 7.9%. Sequencing input: peripheral blood. The receptor source for this set is a human donor with active COVID-19. The donor label of this sample is uncertain.

The V call is TRBV24-1, the J call TRBJ2-1, with TRBD2 matching 8 bases. J lost 4 bases, V lost 5 bases, and 6 bases had no gene match. The germline V gene has CDR1 KGHDR and CDR2 SFDVKD. The CDR3 sequence is 15 residues long. In DNA form, the CDR3 reads TGTGCCACCAGTGGAACTAGCGGTTGGTACAATGAGCAGTTCTTC. This gives the protein CATSGTSGWYNEQFF.

The rearrangement uses TRBV25-1 and TRBJ1-2, with 7 bases matching TRBD1. The CDR3 covers 13 residues. Germline V lookup: CDR1 MGHDK, CDR2 SYGVNS. V lost 5 bases and J lost 3; bases outside the gene matches: 3. The CDR3 bases are TGTGCCAGCAGTCTGGGACAGCACTATGGCTACACCTTC. Its translation is CASSLGQHYGYTF.

The chain links TRBV21-1 to TRBJ1-1. TRBV21-1 is a pseudogene locus. This CDR3 is built from 12 residues. The CDR3 DNA reads TGTGCCAGCAGCCCCCGGTTTCCTGAAGCTTTCTTT. This encodes CASSPRFPEAFF.

The chain carries TRBV27 and TRBJ2-7; TRBD2 is a possible D gene (7 bases). This CDR3 is built from 16 residues. Germline CDR1 is MNHEY and CDR2 is SMNVEV (reference sequence). Between the trimmed V and J ends, which lost 7 bases and 1 base, there was a span of 20 bases. The CDR3 spells CASTSHREGRSYEQYF. The CDR3 DNA reads TGTGCCAGCACCTCTCACAGGGAGGGAAGGTCCTACGAGCAGTACTTC.

This chain connects TRBV24-1 to TRBJ2-6; 13 positions agree with TRBD2. Per the germline V gene, CDR1 is KGHDR and CDR2 is SFDVKD. The CDR3 is made up of 18 amino acids. The junction had 4 bases not matched to a gene; V was cut back by 3 bases and J by 3 bases. The CDR3 loop reads CATSDGLAGVGGANVLTF. CDR3 nucleotides: TGTGCCACCAGTGATGGACTAGCGGGAGTCGGTGGGGCCAACGTCCTGACTTTC.

The rearrangement uses TRBV5-1 and TRBJ1-4; TRBD1 is a possible D gene (5 bases). Germline values: CDR1 SGHRS, CDR2 YFSETQ. Trimming shortened V by 7 bases and J by 2 bases, and 21 bases separated the two germline ends. The CDR3 sequence is 17 residues long. The CDR3 DNA follows: TGCGCCAGCCGGCCCAGGGAGGGGATAGCCACTAATGAAAAACTGTTTTTT. Translation gives CASRPREGIATNEKLFF.

The V call is TRBV5-1, the J call TRBJ2-7; 7 bases fit TRBD2. V trimming: 4 bases; J trimming: 2 bases; junction bases outside the gene matches: 9. Germline V gene lookup returns CDR1 SGHRS and CDR2 YFSETQ. This CDR3 comprises 15 residues. The CDR3 DNA is TGCGCCAGCAGCCCGAGACTAGCAGGGCCCTACGAGCAGTACTTC. Its translation: CASSPRLAGPYEQYF.

The chain employs TRBV20-1 and TRBJ1-3, with D possibly matching TRBD1 (5 bases). This CDR3 is built from 13 residues. V lost 3 bases, J lost 2 bases, and 8 bases lay in between. The germline gives CDR1 DFQATT, CDR2 SNEGSKA (reference sequence). CDR3 sequence reads: CSASQGTGNTIYF. Here the CDR3 DNA reads TGCAGTGCTAGTCAGGGAACTGGAAACACCATATATTTT.

The chain has TRBV5-4 and TRBJ1-4; a weak D match, TRBD1 (6 bases). The germline gives CDR1 SGHNT, CDR2 YYREEE (reference sequence). V was pared by 4 bases and J by 4 bases, with 17 bases between. The CDR3 length is 16 residues. The CDR3 is CASSPDGGSNNEKLFF. CDR3 in DNA: TGTGCCAGCAGCCCCGATGGGGGCAGCAATAATGAAAAACTGTTTTTT.

J is TRBJ1-2 and V is TRBV7-9; D is uncertain. The V gene lost 2 bases and the J gene lost 8 bases, with 18 bases spanning the gap. This CDR3 has 15 residues. Per the germline V gene, CDR1 is SEHNR and CDR2 is FQNEAQ (reference sequence). CDR3 residues: CASSLNAGTLFGYTF. DNA for the CDR3: TGTGCCAGCAGCTTAAATGCAGGCACCCTCTTCGGCTACACCTTC.

This chain uses TRBV15 with TRBJ1-5, with D possibly matching TRBD1 (5 bases). V gave up 2 bases and J gave up 4 bases, with 9 bases separating them. The CDR3 extends over 14 amino acids. Germline V gene sequence: CDR1 LNHNV, CDR2 YYDKDF (reference sequence). In DNA, the CDR3 is TGTGCCACCAGCAGAACAGGATCGAATCAGCCCCAGCATTTT. Its translation: CATSRTGSNQPQHF.

The chain uses TRBV4-1 and TRBJ2-7, with TRBD1 identical over 8 bases. This CDR3 region has 16 residues. From germline, CDR1 is MGHRA and CDR2 YSYEKL. Trimming cost V 0 bases and J 3 bases; bases outside gene matches: 7. As DNA, the CDR3 is TGCGCCAGCAGCCAAGATGTCAGGGGGCAAAGCTACGAGCAGTACTTC. As protein: CASSQDVRGQSYEQYF.

This clone has more than one count but fewer than ten. The chain carries TRBV3-1 (or the pseudogene TRBV3-2) and TRBJ2-7, with no clear D. The germline V and J ends were trimmed by 1 base and 4 bases, with 11 bases remaining between them. This CDR3 contains 14 residues. CDR1 and CDR2 from the germline V gene are LGHDT and YNNKEL (reference sequence). The DNA for the CDR3 is TGTGCCAGCAGCCAAGCCGCGATCTCTTACGAGCAGTACTTC. Protein: CASSQAAISYEQYF.

In regard to this clone: One junction end disagrees with the germline gene, perhaps due to a read error. The chain carries TRBV7-7 and TRBJ2-1, with 11 positions matching TRBD2. CDR3 length equals 18 residues. Germline V gene lookup returns CDR1 SSHAT and CDR2 FNYEAQ (reference sequence). CDR3 loop: CASSLGLAGPGGYNEQFF. In DNA, the CDR3 is TGTGCTAGCAGCTTAGGACTAGCGGGCCCCGGGGGCTACAATGAGCAGTTCTTC.